These T cell receptor beta chains were read from a single sample in a study of CD8 T cells in ankylosing spondylitis. TCRdb independently ran MiXCR on the 5' RACE reads; one entry per CDR3 protein. The data contain roughly 250,000 distinct CDR3 sequences, approximately 9% of them singletons. The material sequenced was blood, either unsorted or a sorted T cell fraction (not recorded which). Receptors originate from a male donor with ankylosing spondylitis or in good health (not recorded which). Both conserved end residues are part of each CDR3. D genes are given only for firm matches.

V gene	CDR3 length	D gene	CDR3 protein
TRBV15	13	.	CATSYSGDTEAFF
TRBV27	16	.	CASSFSSGHLPYEQYF
TRBV5-1	13	TRBD1	CASSLQGYGEAFF
TRBV3-1	19	.	CASSQDGPFGGGTSDTQYF
TRBV10-3	18	.	CAIRAQLTAGSRSDTQYF
TRBV5-1	16	TRBD1	CASSLGTGGEDTEAFF
TRBV7-2	14	TRBD2	CASSEGLNTDTQYF
TRBV5-4	19	TRBD2	CASSLDRLAGGAAKNIQYF
TRBV6-1	16	TRBD2	CASSGGLAGVIDTQYF
TRBV4-3	17	TRBD2	CASSLRALAGADNEQFF
TRBV7-2	18	.	CASSLARSGFGVSYEQYF
TRBV5-4	14	.	CASSVDSHNSPLHF
TRBV6-5	13	.	CASSSLGRAGYTF
TRBV19	16	TRBD1	CASSVAGTGLFTEAFF
TRBV4-1	12	.	CASSQDLDEQYF
TRBV6-1	14	TRBD1	CASSTGASNQPQHF
TRBV11-2	14	.	CASSLRQGNSPLHF
TRBV21-1	14	.	CASRTRGSNQPQHF
TRBV19	16	.	CASSIWRQQSNTEAFF
TRBV4-3	16	TRBD1	CASSQDKGAWDYGYTF
TRBV27	16	.	CASSLTASGANYGYTF
TRBV5-1	16	TRBD1	CASSLGVGQQNTEAFF
TRBV7-2	13	.	CASSLPPNYEQYF
TRBV20-1	13	.	CSAPGHSNQPQHF
TRBV18	16	TRBD1	CASSPIQSRDSYGYTF
TRBV5-6	17	.	CASSLNSFQGPPAGAFF
TRBV5-1	14	TRBD1	CASSEGQGGYEQYF
TRBV15	15	.	CATSRDRARYNEQFF
TRBV20-1	15	TRBD2	CSARDSGGGTGELFF
TRBV6-2/TRBV6-3	13	TRBD2	CASSFKREATQYF
TRBV20-1	15	TRBD1	CSARDTGQGGNIQYF
TRBV20-1	16	.	CSARDRDSLGSTEAFF
TRBV30	12	.	CAWKLSDTEAFF
TRBV7-9	11	TRBD1	CASGQDNEQFF
TRBV11-2	16	TRBD2	CASSLGGGYSYNEQFF
TRBV7-2	15	.	CASSPTVDSNQPQHF
TRBV19	16	TRBD1	CASSISTGFATGELFF
TRBV20-1	15	.	CSARAVGSSYNEQFF
TRBV27	15	.	CASSALWTGRETQYF
TRBV29-1	15	TRBD2	CSVVASGSYSYEQYF
TRBV5-1	14	.	CASSLAGRGNEQFF
TRBV6-1	15	TRBD1	CASTTPGTGGRGYTF
TRBV20-1	12	TRBD2	CSALPGGTEQYF
TRBV11-3	15	.	CASSARGAAGNTIYF
TRBV30	14	.	CAWTPRWSAPEQFF
TRBV29-1	16	TRBD2	CSVEQVAGGFTDTQYF
TRBV20-1	14	.	CSASVQGSTYEQYF
TRBV7-2	15	.	CASSLLRGGTDTQYF